The sequence of this T cell receptor (beta chain) was determined in a study of blood T cells in healthy people across ages. The sample holds one count of this clonotype. Sample-barcoded 5' priming and a J-beta primer mix drove a second PCR of 7 to 11 cycles. TCRdb fed the 5' RACE reads into MiXCR, producing one record per CDR3 protein. This table holds approximately 690,000 distinct CDR3 sequences, less than 45% found once. J was trimmed by 3 bases and V by 5 bases; bases with no gene match: 8. The CDR3 is 16 residues long. Germline values: CDR1 LNHDA, CDR2 SQIVND (reference sequence). The specimen was blood. The TCR originated in a man older than 75 in good health. The V and J genes are TRBV19 and TRBJ1-5, with 9 bases matching TRBD1. In DNA, the CDR3 is TGTGCCAGTAGTGAATCCGGGACAGGGTTCAATCAGCCCCAGCATTTT. Its translation: CASSESGTGFNQPQHF. The full variable domain, in which reference TRBV19 and TRBJ1-5 provide the parts outside the CDR3, is DGGITQSPKYLFRKEGQNVTLSCEQNLNHDAMYWYRQDPGQGLRLIYYSQIVNDFQKGDIAEGYSVSREKKESFPLTVTSAQKNPTAFYLCASSESGTGFNQPQHFGDGTRLSIL.